This T cell receptor beta chain came from a study of CD8+CD57+ T cells in acquired aplastic anemia. Across the whole study: DNA recovered from sorted CD4+ and CD8+ cells had a mean of approximately 3.5 ug.

Details on this clonotype: The antigen is not known.

The TCR beta profiling, which covered VDJ combination and CDR3 sequence, was carried out using genomic DNA as the template. TCRdb redid the calling of the reads with MiXCR, one entry per CDR3 protein. The table includes 150,000 to 200,000 distinct CDR3 sequences, 64% detected once. The ends were cut back, 1 base at V and 1 base at J, with 11 bases in the middle. Germline V gene lookup returns CDR1 ENHRY and CDR2 SYGVKD. The CDR3 consists of 16 residues. Whole-study findings and limits: Comparison of patients with controls identified around 31 shared CD8+ CDR3 sequences. Statistical testing detected no significant gap in CD8+ Simpson's diversity between patients and controls.

This receptor was identified in a human donor with severe aplastic anemia or a healthy control (not recorded which). The specimen was sorted CD4+, CD8+, or CD8+CD57+ T cells (not recorded which) from PBMCs. V is TRBV10-3 and J is TRBJ1-5, with D maybe TRBD1 (5 bases). In DNA form, the CDR3 reads TGTGCCATCAGTGAGTTCGGGGGGGTAAGCAATCAGCCCCAGCATTTT. It is translated as CAISEFGGVSNQPQHF.